This T cell receptor beta chain comes out of a study of neurological immune-mediated disorders. Overall study findings and caveats: When repertoires were grouped phylogenetically, those of 18 of 34 multiple sclerosis patients fell into one related-CDR3 cluster, a possible signature. While HTLV-1-associated myelopathy showed the greatest TCR clonal expansion, multiple sclerosis showed the least, falling below healthy controls.

The unsorted libraries were produced from 2 million PBMCs held at -80 C. This clonotype came up many times. Its antigen is undetermined. Trimming took 5 bases from V and 8 from J, leaving 9 bases between them. CDR1 and CDR2 (germline): SGHVS, FQNEAQ. The CDR3 consists of 12 residues. TCRdb re-called the 5' RACE reads through MiXCR, storing one row per CDR3 protein. The table includes about 55,000 distinct CDR3 sequences, 4% to 5.5% detected once. The V gene is TRBV7-8, the J gene TRBJ1-4; D is ambiguous. The source of this sequence is a man in his fifties or sixties with multiple sclerosis. The specimen was PBMCs. CDR3 coding DNA: TGTGCCAGCAGCCGGACCGAAGAAAAACTGTTTTTT. This translates into CASSRTEEKLFF.